This T cell receptor beta chain comes out of a study of T cell responses to AZD1222 COVID-19 vaccine. Measured with immunoSEQ multiplex PCR; TCRdb has only the in-frame clones, and not every one. Here the sample spans 80,000 to 100,000 clones, roughly 85% being singletons. Only one count was recorded for this clone. The antigen is undetermined. Germline CDR1 and CDR2: SGHAT and FQDESV (reference sequence). The length of the CDR3 is 12 residues. Trimming took 5 bases from V and 8 from J, leaving 7 bases between them. General study points: As reported, nearly half of all spike-specific TCRs target variant regions that are unmutated.

This chain connects TRBV11-1 to TRBJ1-6; D is possibly TRBD1 (5 bases). The TCR sequence derives from an adult who received the AZD1222 COVID-19 vaccine. This sample comprised peripheral blood, obtained 28 days after the second AZD1222 dose. CDR3 nucleotide sequence: TGTGCCAGCAGCCCGGGGCATTCACCCCTCCACTTT. Its protein is CASSPGHSPLHF. Full variable domain (missing parts from reference TRBV11-1 and TRBJ1-6): EAEVAQSPRYKITEKSQAVAFWCDPISGHATLYWYRQILGQGPELLVQFQDESVVDDSQLPKDRFSAERLKGVDSTLKIQPAELGDSAMYLCASSPGHSPLHFGNGTRLTVT.